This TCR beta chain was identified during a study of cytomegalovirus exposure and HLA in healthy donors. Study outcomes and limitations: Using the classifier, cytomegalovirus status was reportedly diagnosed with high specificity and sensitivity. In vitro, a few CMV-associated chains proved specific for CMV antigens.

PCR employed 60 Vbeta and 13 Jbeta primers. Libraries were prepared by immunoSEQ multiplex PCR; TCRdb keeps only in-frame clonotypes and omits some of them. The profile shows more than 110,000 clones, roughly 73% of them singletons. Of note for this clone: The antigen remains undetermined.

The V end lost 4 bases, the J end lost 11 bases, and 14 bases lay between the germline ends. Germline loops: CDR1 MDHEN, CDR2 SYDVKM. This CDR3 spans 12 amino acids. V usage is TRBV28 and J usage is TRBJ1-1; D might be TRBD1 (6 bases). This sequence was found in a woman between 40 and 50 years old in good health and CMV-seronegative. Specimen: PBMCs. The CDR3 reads CASSSSGVQAFF. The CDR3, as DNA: TGTGCCAGCAGTTCCTCAGGGGTGCAGGCTTTCTTT.